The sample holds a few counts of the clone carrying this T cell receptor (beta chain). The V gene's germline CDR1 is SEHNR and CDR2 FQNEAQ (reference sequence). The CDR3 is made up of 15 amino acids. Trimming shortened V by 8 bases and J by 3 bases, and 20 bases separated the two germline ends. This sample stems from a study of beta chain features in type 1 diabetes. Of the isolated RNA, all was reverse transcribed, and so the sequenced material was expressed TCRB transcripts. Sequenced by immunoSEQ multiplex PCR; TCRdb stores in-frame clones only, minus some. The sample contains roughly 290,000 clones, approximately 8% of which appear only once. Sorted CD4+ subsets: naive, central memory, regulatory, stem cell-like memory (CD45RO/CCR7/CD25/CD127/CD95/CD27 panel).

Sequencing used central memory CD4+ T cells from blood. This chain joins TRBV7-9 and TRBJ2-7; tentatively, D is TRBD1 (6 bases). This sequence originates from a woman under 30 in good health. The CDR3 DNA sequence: TGTGCCAGCGCTTCGGGACACGAACTCTACTACGAGCAGTACTTC. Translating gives CASASGHELYYEQYF.